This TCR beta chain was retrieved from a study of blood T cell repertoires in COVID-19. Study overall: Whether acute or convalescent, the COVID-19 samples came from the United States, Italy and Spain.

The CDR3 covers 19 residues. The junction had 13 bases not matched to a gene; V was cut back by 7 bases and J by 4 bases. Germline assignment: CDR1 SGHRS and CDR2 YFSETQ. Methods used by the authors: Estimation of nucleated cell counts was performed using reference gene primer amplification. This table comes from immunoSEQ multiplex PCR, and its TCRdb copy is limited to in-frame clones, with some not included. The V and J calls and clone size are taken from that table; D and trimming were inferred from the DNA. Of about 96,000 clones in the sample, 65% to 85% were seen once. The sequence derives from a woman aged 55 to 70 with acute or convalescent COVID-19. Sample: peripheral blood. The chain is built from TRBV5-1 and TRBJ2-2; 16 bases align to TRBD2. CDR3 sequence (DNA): TGCGCCAGCGTCCGGAACCCCGGGACTAGCGGGGGGGCCACCGGGGAGCTGTTTTTT. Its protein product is CASVRNPGTSGGATGELFF.